The next 17 T cell receptor beta chains were all read from a single sample in a study of cytomegalovirus exposure and HLA in healthy donors. Sequencing used immunoSEQ multiplex PCR; TCRdb keeps in-frame clones, though not all of them. The sample comprises about 240,000 clones, around 87% of which are singletons, and 2% to 3% rests with the top ten. The sample taken for sequencing was PBMCs. These receptors came from a man between 18 and 35 years old in good health and CMV-seronegative.

The chain links TRBV5-6 to TRBJ1-1; 7 nucleotides match TRBD1. The germline CDR1 and CDR2 sequences are SGHDT and YYEEEE. This CDR3 comprises 14 residues. The V gene end was trimmed by 4 bases and the J gene end by 5 bases; junction bases not matched to a gene: 8. CDR3 nucleotide sequence: TGTGCCAGCAGCGCCCAGACAGGGCGTACTGAAGCTTTCTTT. Its protein is CASSAQTGRTEAFF.

The chain links TRBV7-2 to TRBJ1-3; tentatively, D is TRBD1 (5 bases). Trimming took 3 bases from V and 5 from J, leaving 17 bases between them. This CDR3 region has 16 residues. Looked up from germline, CDR1 is SGHTA and CDR2 is FQGNSA. This CDR3 is CASSFSTGSGRNTIYF. CDR3 DNA: TGTGCCAGCAGCTTTAGTACAGGCTCAGGAAGAAACACCATATATTTT.

CDR3 residues: CASSLARGVDRGPETQYF. The CDR3 DNA reads TGTGCCAGCAGCTTAGCCCGGGGGGTAGACAGGGGGCCAGAGACCCAGTACTTC. The V call is TRBV11-2, the J call TRBJ2-5; TRBD1 matches at 10 bases. Germline V gene data show CDR1 as SGHAT and CDR2 as FQNNGV. This CDR3 contains 18 residues. The junction had 12 bases not matched to a gene; V was cut back by 1 base and J by 4 bases. The full variable domain, in which reference TRBV11-2 and TRBJ2-5 provide the parts outside the CDR3, is EAGVAQSPRYKIIEKRQSVAFWCNPISGHATLYWYQQILGQGPKLLIQFQNNGVVDDSQLPKDRFSAERLKGVDSTLKIQPAKLEDSAVYLCASSLARGVDRGPETQYFGPGTRLLVL.

This chain links TRBV6-5 with TRBJ1-2; maybe TRBD1 (6 bases). V shed 4 bases and J shed 5 bases, with 14 bases lying between them. This CDR3 is built from 14 residues. Germline assignment: CDR1 MNHEY and CDR2 SVGAGI. The CDR3 sequence: CASSSTGMGYGYTF. The CDR3 DNA is TGTGCCAGCAGTTCGACAGGAATGGGGTATGGCTACACCTTC.

This clone is a singleton in its sample. The chain combines TRBV10-3 with TRBJ2-3, with TRBD2 matching 8 bases. The CDR3 covers 13 residues. Germline trimming cut 10 bases from V and 4 bases from J; bases unmatched to any gene: 7. Germline CDR1 reads ENHRY; CDR2 reads SYGVKD. The CDR3 sequence: CATLAGSADTQYF. The CDR3 DNA is TGTGCCACCTTAGCGGGATCGGCAGATACGCAGTATTTT.

The rearrangement links TRBV28 to TRBJ1-1; the D gene is possibly TRBD1 (5 bases). Germline CDR1 reads MDHEN; CDR2 reads SYDVKM. CDR3 length: 15 amino acids. Trimming pared 6 bases from V and 3 bases from J, leaving 17 bases between. The CDR3 DNA reads as TGTGCCAGCAGGGGGCCGCGGGGAGGGGACACTGAAGCTTTCTTT. It encodes CASRGPRGGDTEAFF. The full variable domain, completed using reference TRBV28 and TRBJ1-1, is DVKVTQSSRYLVKRTGEKVFLECVQDMDHENMFWYRQDPGLGLRLIYFSYDVKMKEKGDIPEGYSVSREKKERFSLILESASTNQTSMYLCASRGPRGGDTEAFFGQGTRLTVV.

V gene TRBV5-6 combines with J gene TRBJ2-5, with 7 bases lining up with TRBD2. V shed 4 bases, J shed 2 bases, and the junction held 8 bases outside the gene matches. This CDR3 region has 15 residues. Germline CDR1 SGHDT, CDR2 YYEEEE. The CDR3 protein is CASSRSPGLQETQYF. The CDR3 region has the DNA TGTGCCAGCAGCCGATCACCGGGACTACAAGAGACCCAGTACTTC.

The chain links TRBV5-4 to TRBJ1-2, with D possibly being TRBD1 (5 bases). The CDR3 has 11 amino acids. Between the trimmed V and J ends, which lost 6 bases and 8 bases, there was a span of 11 bases. CDR1 and CDR2 from the germline V gene are SGHNT and YYREEE (reference sequence). The CDR3 loop is CASIDRTGYTF. In DNA form, the CDR3 reads TGTGCCAGCATCGACAGAACGGGCTACACCTTC.

V gene TRBV29-1 combines with J gene TRBJ1-5; D gene ambiguous. The V end lost 4 bases, the J end lost 3 bases, and 13 bases lay between the germline ends. Per germline, CDR1 SQVTM and CDR2 ANQGSEA. This CDR3 contains 14 residues. The CDR3 nucleotides read TGCAGCGTTGCGGACGGAGGGTACAATCAGCCCCAGCATTTT. Amino acids: CSVADGGYNQPQHF.

The V gene is TRBV7-9, the J gene TRBJ1-2, with D possibly being TRBD1 (6 bases). The CDR3 is made up of 18 amino acids. V was pared by 1 base and J by 8 bases, with 26 bases between. Germline CDR1 and CDR2: SEHNR and FQNEAQ (reference sequence). The CDR3 DNA reads as TGTGCCAGCAGCTTAGTTCCGCGGGGGCCAGGCGACAAAGAAGGCTACACCTTC. Its translation: CASSLVPRGPGDKEGYTF.

The chain carries TRBV5-4 and TRBJ1-2, with a weak D call TRBD1 (6 bases). The CDR3 is 15 amino acids. Germline V gives CDR1 SGHNT, CDR2 YYREEE (reference sequence). Trimming shortened V by 0 bases and J by 3 bases, and 12 bases separated the two germline ends. CDR3 nucleotide sequence: TGTGCCAGCAGCTTGGGGCAGGGGTGGGACTATGGCTACACCTTC. Amino acid sequence: CASSLGQGWDYGYTF.

A few counts support this clone. This sequence joins TRBV29-1 and TRBJ1-6; tentatively, D is TRBD1 (6 bases). This CDR3 has 13 residues. V dropped 5 bases and J dropped 7 bases, with 12 bases sitting between them. Germline V gene data show CDR1 as SQVTM and CDR2 as ANQGSEA. CDR3 sequence reads: CSVRGAQNSPLHF. The CDR3 bases are TGCAGCGTTCGGGGGGCACAGAATTCACCCCTCCACTTT.

The J gene is TRBJ2-1, the V gene TRBV5-5; TRBD1 might be the D (6 bases). The CDR3 length is 13 residues. The germline V and J ends were trimmed by 5 bases and 9 bases, with 15 bases remaining between them. Germline CDR1 reads SGHKS; CDR2 reads YYEKEE (reference sequence). DNA of the CDR3: TGTGCCAGCAGAAGCGGTACAGGGCGTGAGCAGTTCTTC. Protein sequence: CASRSGTGREQFF.

The chain carries TRBV14 and TRBJ2-7; D may be TRBD2 (6 bases). Germline CDR1 is SGHDN and CDR2 is FVKESK. There are 13 residues in the CDR3. V lost 6 bases and J lost 1, with 10 bases in between. The CDR3 region has the DNA TGTGCCAGCAGTATGGCGGGATCCTACGAGCAGTACTTC. This gives the protein CASSMAGSYEQYF.

The CDR3 region is CASSPPEGIYEQYF. The CDR3 DNA reads as TGTGCCAGCAGTCCTCCCGAGGGAATCTACGAGCAGTACTTC. The chain recombines TRBV7-9 with TRBJ2-7, with D perhaps matching TRBD2 (5 bases). Trimming removed 6 bases from V and 3 bases from J, with 15 bases in between. In germline, CDR1 is SEHNR, CDR2 FQNEAQ (reference sequence). The CDR3 has 14 amino acids.

V and J are TRBV28 and TRBJ1-6; D perhaps matches TRBD1 (5 bases). The length of the CDR3 is 13 residues. V was clipped by 6 bases and J by 8 bases, with 11 bases between them. Looked up from germline, CDR1 is MDHEN and CDR2 is SYDVKM. The CDR3 sequence is CASRSGYDSPLHF. The CDR3 nucleotides are TGTGCCAGCAGATCAGGGTACGATTCACCCCTCCACTTT.

V usage is TRBV21-1 and J usage is TRBJ1-1; the listed D gene, TRBD1, was not tested against the DNA. TRBV21-1 is a pseudogene segment. This CDR3 region has 14 residues. The CDR3 loop is CASRVTEFNTEAFF. DNA for the CDR3: TGTGCCAGCAGGGTGACAGAGTTTAACACTGAAGCTTTCTTT.